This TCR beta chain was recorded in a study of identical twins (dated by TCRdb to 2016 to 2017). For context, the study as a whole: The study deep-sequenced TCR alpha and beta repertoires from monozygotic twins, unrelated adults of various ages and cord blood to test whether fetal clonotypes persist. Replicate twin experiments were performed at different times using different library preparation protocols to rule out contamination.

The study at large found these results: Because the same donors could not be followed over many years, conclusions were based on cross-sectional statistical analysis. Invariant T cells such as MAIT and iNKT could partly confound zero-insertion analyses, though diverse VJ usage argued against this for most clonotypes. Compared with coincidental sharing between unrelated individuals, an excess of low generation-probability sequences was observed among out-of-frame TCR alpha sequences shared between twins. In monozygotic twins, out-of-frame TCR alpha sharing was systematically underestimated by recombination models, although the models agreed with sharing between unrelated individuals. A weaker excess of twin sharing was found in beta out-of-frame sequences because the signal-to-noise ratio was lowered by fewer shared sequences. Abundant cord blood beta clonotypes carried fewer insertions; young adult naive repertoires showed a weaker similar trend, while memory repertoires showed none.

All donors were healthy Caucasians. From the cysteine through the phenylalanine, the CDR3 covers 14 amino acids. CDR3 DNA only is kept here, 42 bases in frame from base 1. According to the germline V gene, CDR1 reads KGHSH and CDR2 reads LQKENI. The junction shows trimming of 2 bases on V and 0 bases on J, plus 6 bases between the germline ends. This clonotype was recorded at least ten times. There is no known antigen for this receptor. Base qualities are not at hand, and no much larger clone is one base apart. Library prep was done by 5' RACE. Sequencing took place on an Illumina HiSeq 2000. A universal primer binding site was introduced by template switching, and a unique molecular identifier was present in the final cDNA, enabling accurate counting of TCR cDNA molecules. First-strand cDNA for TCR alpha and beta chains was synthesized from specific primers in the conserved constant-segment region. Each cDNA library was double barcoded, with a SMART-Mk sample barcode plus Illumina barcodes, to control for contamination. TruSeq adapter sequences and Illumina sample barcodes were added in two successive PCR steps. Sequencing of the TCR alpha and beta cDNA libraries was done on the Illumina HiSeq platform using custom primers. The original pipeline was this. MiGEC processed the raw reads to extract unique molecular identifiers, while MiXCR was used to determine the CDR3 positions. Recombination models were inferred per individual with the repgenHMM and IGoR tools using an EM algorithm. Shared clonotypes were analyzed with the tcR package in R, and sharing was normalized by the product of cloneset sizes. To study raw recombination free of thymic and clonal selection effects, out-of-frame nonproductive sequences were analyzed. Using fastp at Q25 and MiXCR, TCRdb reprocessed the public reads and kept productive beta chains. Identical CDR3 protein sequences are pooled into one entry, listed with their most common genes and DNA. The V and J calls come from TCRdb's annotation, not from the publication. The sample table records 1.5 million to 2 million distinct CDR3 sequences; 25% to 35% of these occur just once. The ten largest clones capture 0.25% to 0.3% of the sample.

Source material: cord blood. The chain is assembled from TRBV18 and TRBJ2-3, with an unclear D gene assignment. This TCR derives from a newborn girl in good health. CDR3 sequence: CASSPMSSTDTQYF. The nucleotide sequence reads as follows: TGTGCCAGCTCACCAATGTCTAGCACAGATACGCAGTATTTT.